These 8 T cell receptor beta chains originate from one sample sequenced in a study of blood T cell repertoires in COVID-19. The data were produced by immunoSEQ multiplex PCR, yet TCRdb's version contains in-frame clones alone and is incomplete. The table includes fewer than 250,000 clones, around 90% detected once. Input material: peripheral blood. The receptors were gathered from a man in his 60s with acute or convalescent COVID-19.

V and J are TRBV5-6 and TRBJ1-3; 9 bases match TRBD1. The CDR3 is made up of 17 amino acids. J was trimmed by 1 base and V by 4 bases; bases with no gene match: 9. Germline-derived CDR1 and CDR2 are SGHDT and YYEEEE. CDR3 loop: CASSPQGAQKSGNTIYF. For the CDR3, the DNA is TGTGCCAGCAGCCCACAGGGGGCGCAGAAGTCTGGAAACACCATATATTTT.

This clone turned up a few times. The J gene is TRBJ1-2, the V gene TRBV27; tentatively, D is TRBD1 (6 bases). The CDR3 spans 16 residues. Germline V gene data show CDR1 as MNHEY and CDR2 as SMNVEV (reference sequence). Trimming pared 7 bases from V and 1 base from J, leaving 19 bases between. The CDR3 nucleotides are TGTGCCAGCAACAGGGTTCGACAGGCGAGTAACTATGGCTACACCTTC. The encoded protein is CASNRVRQASNYGYTF.

The rearrangement links TRBV7-9 to TRBJ1-5, with 7 bases aligning to TRBD1. The CDR3 loop spans 14 amino acids. Germline CDR1 reads SEHNR; CDR2 reads FQNEAQ (reference sequence). The V and J ends lost 5 bases and 3 bases, in that order; junction bases with no gene match: 4. This CDR3 reads CASSRGQNNQPQHF. CDR3 sequence (DNA): TGTGCCAGCAGCCGGGGACAGAACAATCAGCCCCAGCATTTT.

The chain has TRBV18 and TRBJ1-5, with 9 bases that match TRBD1. In germline, CDR1 is KGHSH, CDR2 LQKENI. The J segment lost 4 bases and the V segment lost 1 base, leaving 2 bases of the junction unmatched. This CDR3 is 15 amino acids long. The chain's CDR3 is CASSPRGQGNQPQHF. The CDR3 DNA sequence: TGTGCCAGCTCACCACGGGGACAGGGAAATCAGCCCCAGCATTTT.

The V gene is TRBV6-2 or TRBV6-3, the J gene TRBJ2-7; 7 bases match TRBD1. The CDR3 extends over 15 amino acids. Per germline, CDR1 MNHEY and CDR2 SVGEGT. Trimming took 5 bases from V and 2 from J; bases not matched to a gene: 9. The CDR3 nucleotides are TGTGCCAGCAGTCGCAACAGGGGACGGCCCTACGAGCAGTACTTC. It yields the protein CASSRNRGRPYEQYF.

The chain links TRBV10-3 to TRBJ2-5; D call uncertain. The CDR3 has 11 residues. Germline V lookup: CDR1 ENHRY, CDR2 SYGVKD. The V gene lost 6 bases and the J gene lost 2 bases, with 4 bases spanning the gap. The CDR3 DNA reads TGTGCCATCAGCCAACAAGAGACCCAGTACTTC. It encodes CAISQQETQYF.

The chain joins TRBV3-1 (or the pseudogene TRBV3-2) to TRBJ2-5, with D possibly TRBD1 on 6 matching bases. The germline V gene has CDR1 LGHDT and CDR2 YNNKEL (reference sequence). The CDR3 extends over 16 amino acids. Between the trimmed V and J ends, which lost 1 base and 5 bases, there was a span of 17 bases. CDR3 sequence reads: CASSQGPTGWGETQYF. In nucleotides, the CDR3 is TGTGCCAGCAGCCAAGGTCCGACAGGATGGGGGGAGACCCAGTACTTC.

This chain connects TRBV7-2 to TRBJ2-6; D might be TRBD2 (6 bases). The CDR3 consists of 16 residues. Germline V gene data show CDR1 as SGHTA and CDR2 as FQGNSA. Trimming pared 4 bases from V and 3 bases from J, leaving 13 bases between. Here the CDR3 reads CASSSRAGSGANVLTF. The CDR3 DNA sequence: TGTGCCAGCAGCTCCCGGGCCGGGAGTGGGGCCAACGTCCTGACTTTC.